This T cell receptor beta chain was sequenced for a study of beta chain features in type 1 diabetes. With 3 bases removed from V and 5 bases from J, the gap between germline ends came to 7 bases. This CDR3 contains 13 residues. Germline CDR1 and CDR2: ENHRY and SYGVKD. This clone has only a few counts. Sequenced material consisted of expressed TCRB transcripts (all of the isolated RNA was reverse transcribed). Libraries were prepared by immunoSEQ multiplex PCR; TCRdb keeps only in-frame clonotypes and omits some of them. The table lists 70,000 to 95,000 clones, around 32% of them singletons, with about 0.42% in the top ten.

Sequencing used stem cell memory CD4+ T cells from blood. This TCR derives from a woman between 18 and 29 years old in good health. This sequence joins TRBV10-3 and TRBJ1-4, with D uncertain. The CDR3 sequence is CAISDPGNEKLFF. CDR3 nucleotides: TGTGCCATCAGTGATCCGGGGAATGAAAAACTGTTTTTT.